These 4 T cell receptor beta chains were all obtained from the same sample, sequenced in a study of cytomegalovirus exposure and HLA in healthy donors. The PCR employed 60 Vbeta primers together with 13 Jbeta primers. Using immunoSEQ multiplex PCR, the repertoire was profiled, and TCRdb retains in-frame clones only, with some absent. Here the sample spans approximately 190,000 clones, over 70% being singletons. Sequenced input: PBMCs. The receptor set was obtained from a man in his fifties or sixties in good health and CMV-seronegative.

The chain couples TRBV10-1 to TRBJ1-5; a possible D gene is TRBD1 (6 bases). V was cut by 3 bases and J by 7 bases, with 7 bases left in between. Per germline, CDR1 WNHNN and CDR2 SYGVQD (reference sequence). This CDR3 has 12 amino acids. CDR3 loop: CASSEGGQPQHF. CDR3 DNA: TGCGCCAGCAGTGAAGGGGGACAGCCCCAGCATTTT.

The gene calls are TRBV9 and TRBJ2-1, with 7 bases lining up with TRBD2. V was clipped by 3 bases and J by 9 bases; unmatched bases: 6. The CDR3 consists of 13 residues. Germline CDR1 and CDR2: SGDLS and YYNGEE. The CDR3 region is CASSAWTRTEQFF. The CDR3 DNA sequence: TGTGCCAGCAGCGCATGGACTAGAACTGAGCAGTTCTTC.

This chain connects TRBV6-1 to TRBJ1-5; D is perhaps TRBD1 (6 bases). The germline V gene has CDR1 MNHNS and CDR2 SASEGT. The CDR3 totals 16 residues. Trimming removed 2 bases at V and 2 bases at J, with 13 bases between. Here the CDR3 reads CASSEQGSARNQPQHF. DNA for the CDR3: TGTGCCAGCAGTGAACAGGGGAGCGCCCGCAATCAGCCCCAGCATTTT.

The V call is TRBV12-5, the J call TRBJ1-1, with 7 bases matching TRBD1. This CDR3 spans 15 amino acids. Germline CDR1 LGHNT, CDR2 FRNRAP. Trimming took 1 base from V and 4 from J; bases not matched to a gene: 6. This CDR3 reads CASGLGQGSITEAFF. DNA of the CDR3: TGTGCTAGTGGTTTGGGACAGGGATCGATCACTGAAGCTTTCTTT.